The rows below give T cell receptor beta chains drawn from one sample of a study of shared clonotypes between healthy human individuals. This table comes from immunoSEQ multiplex PCR, and its TCRdb copy is limited to in-frame clones, with some not included. The table records around 1,900,000 clones, around 93% of them present only once. Sequenced sample: naive CD8+ T cells from PBMCs. The receptors stem from a man aged 18-30 years in good health. Some clones in this sample may be carry-over from other donors' samples. Both conserved end residues are part of each CDR3. A D gene is named only where the DNA matches it firmly. Clone size is shown for a subset of rows, as once, few, many or a class of expanded clone.

clone_size: few
j_call: TRBJ1-2
v_call: TRBV27
d_call: -
cdr3_nt: TGTGCCAGCAAGGAGTCGGGTCTCTATGGCTACACCTTC
cdr3_aa: CASKESGLYGYTF

clone_size: -
j_call: TRBJ2-7
v_call: TRBV9
d_call: -
cdr3_nt: TGTGCCAGCAGCGTAGCCACGGGGATGGGCGGCGAGCAGTACTTC
cdr3_aa: CASSVATGMGGEQYF

clone_size: -
j_call: TRBJ2-7
v_call: TRBV6-6
d_call: -
cdr3_nt: TGTGCCAGCAGTTACCGGGGACGGCCCGAGCAGTACTTC
cdr3_aa: CASSYRGRPEQYF

clone_size: -
j_call: TRBJ1-1
v_call: TRBV5-4
d_call: -
cdr3_nt: TGTGCCAGCAGCTCCCAAGTTTTATGGGGAGAGAACACTGAAGCTTTCTTT
cdr3_aa: CASSSQVLWGENTEAFF

clone_size: -
j_call: TRBJ1-1
v_call: TRBV30
d_call: -
cdr3_nt: TGTGCCTGGAGCCGCGAGGACACTGAAGCTTTCTTT
cdr3_aa: CAWSREDTEAFF

clone_size: -
j_call: TRBJ2-5
v_call: TRBV28
d_call: TRBD2
cdr3_nt: TGTGCCAGCAGTTTCCCGACCTGGCGGGAGGGCCTGGAGACCCAGTACTTC
cdr3_aa: CASSFPTWREGLETQYF

clone_size: -
j_call: TRBJ2-2
v_call: TRBV18
d_call: -
cdr3_nt: TGTGCCAGCTCTCAAGGGGAGACAGTGAACACCGGGGAGCTGTTTTTT
cdr3_aa: CASSQGETVNTGELFF

clone_size: -
j_call: TRBJ1-2
v_call: TRBV6-1
d_call: TRBD1
cdr3_nt: TGTGCCAGCAGGCTAGGGACAGTATATGGCTACACCTTC
cdr3_aa: CASRLGTVYGYTF

clone_size: once
j_call: TRBJ1-4
v_call: TRBV6-6
d_call: TRBD1
cdr3_nt: TGTGCCAGCAGTTTGGGGACAGGGGGCATGGAAAAACTGTTTTTT
cdr3_aa: CASSLGTGGMEKLFF

clone_size: -
j_call: TRBJ2-3
v_call: TRBV7-9
d_call: -
cdr3_nt: TGTGCCAGCAGCCATCCGGGACCTCGCGGAGATACGCAGTATTTT
cdr3_aa: CASSHPGPRGDTQYF

clone_size: -
j_call: TRBJ1-4
v_call: TRBV11-3
d_call: -
cdr3_nt: TGTGCCAGCAGCTTAGCTTCATACGGGGCAACTAATGAAAAACTGTTTTTT
cdr3_aa: CASSLASYGATNEKLFF

clone_size: -
j_call: TRBJ2-1
v_call: TRBV18
d_call: -
cdr3_nt: TGTGCCAGCTCACCACAGGGCGGCCTAGAGGTTGGGTTCTTC
cdr3_aa: CASSPQGGLEVGFF

clone_size: -
j_call: TRBJ2-3
v_call: TRBV29-1
d_call: -
cdr3_nt: TGCAGCCATCGGACGGGGGGCTCCTCGAGCGATACGCAGTATTTT
cdr3_aa: CSHRTGGSSSDTQYF

clone_size: -
j_call: TRBJ2-5
v_call: TRBV4-3
d_call: TRBD1
cdr3_nt: TGCGCCAGCAGCCAGACAGGGCTCCAAGAGACCCAGTACTTC
cdr3_aa: CASSQTGLQETQYF

clone_size: -
j_call: TRBJ2-7
v_call: TRBV7-9
d_call: -
cdr3_nt: TGTGCCAGCAGCGCCTACCGGGACACAAGGGCCTACGAGCAGTACTTC
cdr3_aa: CASSAYRDTRAYEQYF

clone_size: -
j_call: TRBJ2-1
v_call: TRBV6-6
d_call: -
cdr3_nt: TGTGCCAGCAGTTACGGTAATGAGCAGTTCTTC
cdr3_aa: CASSYGNEQFF

clone_size: -
j_call: TRBJ2-5
v_call: TRBV11-2
d_call: -
cdr3_nt: TGTGCCAGCAGCCAAACCCCGGGCGAAACCCAGTACTTC
cdr3_aa: CASSQTPGETQYF